Listed below are T cell receptor beta chains from one sample, sequenced in a study of memory CD4+ T cells and cytomegalovirus serostatus. Profiling relied on immunoSEQ multiplex PCR, and the TCRdb table lists in-frame clones only, not all of them. The data show about 27,000 clones, about four fifths seen once. Specimen: memory CD4+ T cells from blood. Receptors originate from an adult in good health and CMV-seronegative. The CDR3 runs from the conserved cysteine through the conserved F or W. Each record gives: D gene, V gene, clone size, J gene, CDR3 protein, CDR3 DNA. D genes are given only for firm matches. Where a row states a size, it is once, few, many or the class of an expanded clone; other rows omit it.

TRBD1	TRBV18	.	TRBJ1-1	CASSPRQGAENTEAFF	TGTGCCAGCTCACCGCGGCAGGGGGCCGAGAACACTGAAGCTTTCTTT
.	TRBV5-4	.	TRBJ2-7	CASSVQGGKSSYEQYF	TGTGCCAGCAGCGTACAGGGCGGTAAAAGCTCCTACGAGCAGTACTTC
.	TRBV27	.	TRBJ1-3	CASGTRGAGNTIYF	TGTGCCAGCGGCACGCGGGGTGCTGGAAACACCATATATTTT
.	TRBV9	once	TRBJ2-7	CASSVDSSYEQYF	TGTGCCAGCAGCGTAGACAGCTCCTACGAGCAGTACTTC
.	TRBV6-5	once	TRBJ1-1	CASRGGILAEAFF	TGTGCCAGCAGGGGCGGGATCCTGGCTGAAGCTTTCTTT
.	TRBV15	.	TRBJ1-2	CATRKDSNYGYTF	TGTGCCACCAGGAAGGACAGTAACTATGGCTACACCTTC
.	TRBV5-1	.	TRBJ1-1	CASSSLTDSRRLNTEAFF	TGCGCCAGCAGCTCCTTAACTGACAGTAGAAGATTGAACACTGAAGCTTTCTTT
.	TRBV27	.	TRBJ1-3	CASSLGQGGNTIYF	TGTGCCAGCAGTTTAGGCCAGGGTGGAAACACCATATATTTT
.	TRBV10-1	.	TRBJ1-5	CASSDRDSNQPQHF	TGCGCCAGCAGTGACAGGGATAGCAATCAGCCCCAGCATTTT
.	TRBV6-5	once	TRBJ1-1	CASSYSGGAGNTEAFF	TGTGCCAGCAGTTACTCAGGGGGGGCAGGGAACACTGAAGCTTTCTTT
.	TRBV28	.	TRBJ2-7	CASSLAVRGQGYEQYF	TGTGCCAGCAGTTTAGCGGTGCGGGGGCAGGGATACGAGCAGTACTTC
TRBD1	TRBV7-6	.	TRBJ2-7	CASSFGTGFYEQYF	TGTGCCAGCAGCTTCGGGACAGGGTTCTACGAGCAGTACTTC
TRBD2	TRBV4-2	.	TRBJ2-2	CASSQDAGGTGELFF	TGTGCCAGCAGCCAAGATGCGGGGGGCACCGGGGAGCTGTTTTTT
.	TRBV7-8	.	TRBJ1-1	CASSLEARNTEAFF	TGTGCCAGCAGCTTAGAGGCAAGGAACACTGAAGCTTTCTTT
TRBD1	TRBV10-3	once	TRBJ1-2	CAIRTRDRDGYTF	TGTGCCATCAGAACCCGGGACAGGGATGGCTACACCTTC
.	TRBV7-9	.	TRBJ2-2	CASHGTDNTGELFF	TGTGCCAGCCACGGGACGGATAACACCGGGGAGCTGTTTTTT
.	TRBV7-9	.	TRBJ2-1	CASSPWDNEQFF	TGTGCCAGCAGCCCTTGGGACAATGAGCAGTTCTTC
.	TRBV2	.	TRBJ1-3	CASSDRQIISGNTIYF	TGTGCCAGCAGTGACCGACAGATCATCTCTGGAAACACCATATATTTT
.	TRBV7-2	.	TRBJ2-1	CASSFGTEYNEQFF	TGTGCCAGCAGCTTCGGGACGGAATACAATGAGCAGTTCTTC
TRBD1	TRBV5-6	.	TRBJ2-5	CASSYGTEETQYF	TGTGCCAGCAGCTACGGGACAGAAGAGACCCAGTACTTC
.	TRBV6-6	.	TRBJ1-1	CASSSGQPNTEAFF	TGTGCCAGCAGCTCGGGACAACCGAACACTGAAGCTTTCTTT
.	TRBV7-2	once	TRBJ2-2	CASRPTYTGELFF	TGTGCCAGCAGGCCGACTTACACCGGGGAGCTGTTTTTT
TRBD2	TRBV5-6	.	TRBJ2-5	CASSRTGTSGGGETQYF	TGTGCCAGCAGCCGCACCGGGACTAGCGGTGGGGGGGAGACCCAGTACTTC
.	TRBV6-1	.	TRBJ2-3	CASILGGYTDTQYF	TGTGCCAGCATCCTTGGGGGATACACAGATACGCAGTATTTT
.	TRBV28	.	TRBJ1-2	CASSSYYGYTF	TGTGCCAGCAGTTCCTACTATGGCTACACCTTC